This TCR beta chain is from a study of control samples from healthy donors and cancer patients. This table comes from immunoSEQ multiplex PCR, and its TCRdb copy is limited to in-frame clones, with some not included. This table holds some 130,000 clones, approximately 94% found once. This CDR3 contains 14 residues. Trimming removed 2 bases from V and 5 bases from J, with 13 bases in between. Germline values: CDR1 SGHVS, CDR2 FQNEAQ. The sample comprised blood. The receptor comes from a man in his thirties or forties in good health. V usage is TRBV7-8 and J usage is TRBJ2-7; D might be TRBD1 or TRBD2, each matching 6 bases. In DNA, the CDR3 is TGTGCCAGCAGCTTACGCCGGGGGCCACACGAGCAGTACTTC. It is translated as CASSLRRGPHEQYF.